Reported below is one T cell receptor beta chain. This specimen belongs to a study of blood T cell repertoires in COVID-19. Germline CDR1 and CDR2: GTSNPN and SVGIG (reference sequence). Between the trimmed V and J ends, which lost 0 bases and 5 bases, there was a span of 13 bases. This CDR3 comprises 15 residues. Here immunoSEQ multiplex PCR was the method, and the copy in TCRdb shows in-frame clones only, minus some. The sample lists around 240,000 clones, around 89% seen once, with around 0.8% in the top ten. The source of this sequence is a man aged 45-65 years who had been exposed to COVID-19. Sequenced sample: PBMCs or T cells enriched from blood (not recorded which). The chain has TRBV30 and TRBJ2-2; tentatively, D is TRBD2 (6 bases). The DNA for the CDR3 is TGTGCCTGGAGTGTATTGCGGGGTCGGACCGGGGAGCTGTTTTTT. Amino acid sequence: CAWSVLRGRTGELFF.